This T cell receptor (beta chain) was sequenced for a study of shared clonotypes between healthy human individuals. Across the whole study: Three plates were used per donor for CD4 naive, three for CD4 memory, two for CD8 naive and one for CD8 memory.

This clone was picked up one time. Its antigen is not identified. Study observations and caveats: Roughly 4.6% of naive CD4 clonotypes were common to a few donors. Shared clonotypes across all four donors exceeded non-shared ones in generation probability.

Sequencing used immunoSEQ multiplex PCR; TCRdb keeps in-frame clones, though not all of them. The data contain about 680,000 clones, about 90% of them singletons. Naive CD8 cells were CD45RO-negative, positively selected for CCR7, excluding terminally differentiated effector memory CD45RA+ cells. J gave up 1 base and V 2 bases, and 7 bases lay outside the gene matches. The germline CDR1 and CDR2 sequences are SNHLY and FYNNEI. The CDR3 is made up of 16 amino acids. This sequence joins TRBV2 and TRBJ2-7, with 8 bases aligning to TRBD1. The sequence was obtained from a young man in good health. The source material was naive CD8+ T cells sorted from blood. CDR3 nucleotide sequence: TGTGCCAGCAGTGAAATGGGGACAGGCTCATCCTACGAGCAGTACTTC. Its protein product is CASSEMGTGSSYEQYF.